Below, one T cell receptor beta chain is given with its context. As handled by the study authors: The assay estimated nucleated cells by amplifying reference gene primers. Assay: immunoSEQ multiplex PCR; the TCRdb copy retains only in-frame clones and omits some. That table supplies the V and J calls and clone size; D and trimming were determined from the DNA. The sample lists hundreds of thousands of clones, 86% occurring once. Trimming took 5 bases from V and 1 from J; bases not matched to a gene: 7. CDR1 is PRHDT and CDR2 is FYEKMQ in the germline V gene (reference sequence). CDR3 size: 18 residues. These data are taken from a study of blood T cell repertoires in COVID-19.

The rearrangement links TRBV13 to TRBJ2-1; 14 bases are a match to TRBD2. Sequencing input: peripheral blood. The origin of this receptor is a young woman with active or convalescent COVID-19. CDR3 region: CASSPGTSGRGSYNEQFF. The CDR3 DNA sequence: TGTGCCAGCAGCCCAGGGACTAGCGGGAGAGGGTCCTACAATGAGCAGTTCTTC.